The next 27 T cell receptor beta chains were all read from a single sample in a study of cytomegalovirus exposure and HLA in healthy donors (dated by TCRdb to between 2016 and 2019). The method was the immunoSEQ multiplex PCR assay. A mixture of 60 forward primers for TCR Vbeta segments and 13 reverse primers for TCR Jbeta segments was used in the multiplex PCR. The immuneACCESS repertoire file appears here via TCRdb, limited to in-frame rearrangements. These files lack a portion of the clones; in checked studies, under half of the deficit traces to unresolved V genes, and the cause of the others is not known. Within this sample are about 120,000 clones, with 77% of them counted one time only. Approximately 9.9% of the sample goes to the ten largest clones. Input material: PBMCs. The receptors were gathered from a man aged 35 to 55 in good health and CMV-seropositive.

The chain recombines TRBV4-1 with TRBJ2-5; TRBD1 matches at 10 bases. Near its end, the DNA agrees better with TRBJ2-7, so the J call may be wrong. Germline loops: CDR1 MGHRA, CDR2 YSYEKL. The CDR3 has 16 residues. CDR3: CASSQGRDRGHYEQYF. Here the CDR3 DNA reads TGCGCCAGCAGCCAAGGTCGGGACAGGGGTCACTACGAGCAGTACTTC.

CDR3 bases: TGTGCCAGCAGCGCGGGACTGCCGAACACTGAAGCTTTCTTT. Translation: CASSAGLPNTEAFF. The chain carries TRBV7-3 and TRBJ1-1; a weak D match, TRBD1 (5 bases). Germline V gene lookup returns CDR1 SGHTA and CDR2 FQGTGA. V was cut by 5 bases and J by 1 base, with 11 bases left in between. CDR3 length equals 14 residues.

This rearrangement joins TRBV28 to TRBJ2-5, with 11 bases aligning to TRBD1. The trim removed 11 bases at V and 5 bases at J, leaving 7 bases unmatched. Germline V lookup: CDR1 MDHEN, CDR2 SYDVKM. The CDR3 runs to 13 residues. CDR3 sequence reads: CAARTGGAETQYF. The DNA of the CDR3 is TGTGCCGCGCGGACAGGGGGCGCGGAGACCCAGTACTTC.

The rearrangement uses TRBV7-9 and TRBJ2-5; weak D call: TRBD2 (5 bases). With 3 bases removed from V and 4 bases from J, the gap between germline ends came to 12 bases. Germline CDR1 is SEHNR and CDR2 is FQNEAQ (reference sequence). The CDR3 runs to 14 residues. The CDR3: CASSLASGRETQYF. The CDR3 coding sequence is TGTGCCAGCAGCTTGGCGTCGGGGAGAGAGACCCAGTACTTC.

This chain links TRBV5-1 with TRBJ2-2; 7 nucleotides line up with TRBD2. Germline V gene sequence: CDR1 SGHRS, CDR2 YFSETQ. V shed 3 bases, J shed 0 bases, and the junction held 5 bases outside the gene matches. This CDR3 has 16 amino acids. CDR3 amino acids: CASSWGLSANTGELFF. The CDR3 DNA follows: TGCGCCAGCAGCTGGGGACTATCCGCGAACACCGGGGAGCTGTTTTTT.

The rearrangement uses TRBV5-1 and TRBJ1-6; TRBD1 aligns across 7 bases. Germline V gene lookup returns CDR1 SGHRS and CDR2 YFSETQ. With 4 bases clipped from V and 13 bases from J, the junction kept 14 bases outside the gene matches. This CDR3 is built from 15 residues. DNA for the CDR3: TGCGCCAGCAGCGGCCGGGACAGAGGACTTGCTCCCCTCCACTTT. This translates into CASSGRDRGLAPLHF.

The chain uses TRBV7-8 and TRBJ1-1, with a weak D call TRBD1 (6 bases). Germline V gene sequence: CDR1 SGHVS, CDR2 FQNEAQ. The CDR3 is 13 amino acids. The V end lost 3 bases, the J end lost 13 bases, and 18 bases lay between the germline ends. CDR3 sequence: CASSFNTGTKVFF. The CDR3 coding sequence is TGTGCCAGCAGCTTCAACACCGGGACAAAGGTTTTCTTT.

The chain employs TRBV5-1 and TRBJ1-6; 8 bases fit TRBD1. From germline, CDR1 is SGHRS and CDR2 YFSETQ. The CDR3 spans 13 residues. V was pared by 4 bases and J by 10 bases, with 4 bases of the junction left unmatched. This chain's CDR3 is CASSPDRASPLHF. CDR3 in DNA: TGCGCCAGCAGCCCGGACAGGGCCTCACCCCTCCACTTT.

This chain links TRBV2 with TRBJ1-5, with TRBD1 identical over 7 bases. CDR1 SNHLY and CDR2 FYNNEI come from the germline V gene. This CDR3 spans 14 amino acids. J gave up 7 bases and V 8 bases, and 11 bases lay outside the gene matches. This CDR3 is CASGPEGAWQPQHF. As DNA, the CDR3 is TGTGCCAGCGGCCCCGAGGGGGCTTGGCAGCCCCAGCATTTT.

V is TRBV9 and J is TRBJ1-1, with D perhaps TRBD1 (5 bases). Germline V lookup: CDR1 SGDLS, CDR2 YYNGEE. V lost 0 bases and J 0 bases, leaving 6 bases between the germline ends. This CDR3 comprises 14 residues. CDR3 loop: CASSVVQVNTEAFF. CDR3 in DNA: TGTGCCAGCAGCGTAGTACAGGTGAACACTGAAGCTTTCTTT.

The V and J genes are TRBV9 and TRBJ2-1; 9 bases match TRBD1. The CDR3 totals 14 residues. Losses at the gene ends were 3 bases for V and 5 bases for J; bases not matched to a gene: 3. Germline V gene lookup returns CDR1 SGDLS and CDR2 YYNGEE. The CDR3 region has the DNA TGTGCCAGCAGCGGAGGACAGGGGAACAATGAGCAGTTCTTC. Translating gives CASSGGQGNNEQFF.

This rearrangement joins TRBV28 to TRBJ1-1; D is undetermined. CDR1 and CDR2 (germline): MDHEN, SYDVKM. The CDR3 sequence is 15 residues long. The V end lost 6 bases, the J end lost 6 bases, and 20 bases lay between the germline ends. The CDR3 loop is CASSRSAGRVAEAFF. CDR3 in DNA: TGTGCCAGCAGCCGAAGTGCGGGAAGGGTGGCTGAAGCTTTCTTT.

CDR3 sequence (DNA): TGTGCCAGCAGTGAAAATTCGTACCAAGAGACCCAGTACTTC. The encoded protein is CASSENSYQETQYF. The gene calls are TRBV6-1 and TRBJ2-5; D remains ambiguous. Per germline, CDR1 MNHNS and CDR2 SASEGT. The CDR3 has 14 residues. V was clipped by 2 bases and J by 0 bases, with 7 bases between them.

This clone appeared a single time. V is TRBV7-2 and J is TRBJ2-3; 12 nucleotides agree with TRBD2. Germline V lookup: CDR1 SGHTA, CDR2 FQGNSA. J gave up 2 bases and V 5 bases, and 5 bases lay outside the gene matches. The CDR3 has 16 amino acids. CDR3 in DNA: TGTGCCAGCAGCCGACGACTAGCGGGGGACACAGATACGCAGTATTTT. Protein sequence: CASSRRLAGDTDTQYF.

The V call is TRBV28, the J call TRBJ2-6; possible D gene TRBD1, 6 bases. Looked up from germline, CDR1 is MDHEN and CDR2 is SYDVKM. Trimming stripped 3 bases from V and 0 bases from J, with 12 bases between. This CDR3 contains 17 residues. CDR3: CASSFLQGNSGANVLTF. DNA of the CDR3: TGTGCCAGCAGTTTTCTGCAGGGGAACTCTGGGGCCAACGTCCTGACTTTC.

The chain joins TRBV9 to TRBJ1-4, with TRBD1 matching over 8 bases. Germline-derived CDR1 and CDR2 are SGDLS and YYNGEE. The CDR3 spans 15 residues. J was trimmed by 5 bases and V by 5 bases; bases with no gene match: 8. This CDR3 reads CASRSGQGRNEKLFF. As DNA, the CDR3 is TGTGCCAGCAGAAGCGGACAGGGAAGGAATGAAAAACTGTTTTTT.

The CDR3 loop is CASSYSRQTYAGELFF. The CDR3 nucleotides are TGTGCCAGCAGTTACTCGAGACAGACATACGCCGGGGAGCTGTTTTTT. The chain combines TRBV6-5 with TRBJ2-2; TRBD1 might be the D (5 bases). V was shortened by 0 bases and J by 6 bases, with 14 bases between the two germline ends. Germline V CDR1 and CDR2: MNHEY, SVGAGI. This CDR3 has 16 amino acids.

This chain connects TRBV28 to TRBJ2-7; TRBD1 is a possible D gene (6 bases). The CDR3 is 14 amino acids. With 4 bases removed from V and 7 bases from J, the gap between germline ends came to 17 bases. CDR1 is MDHEN, CDR2 SYDVKM, per germline. The CDR3 nucleotides read TGTGCCAGCAGTTCGGCGACAGGTGGGAGAGAGCAGTACTTC. Protein sequence: CASSSATGGREQYF.

V and J are TRBV28 and TRBJ2-7; no reliable D call. This CDR3 is built from 14 residues. V was clipped by 2 bases and J by 2 bases, with 10 bases between them. From germline, CDR1 is MDHEN and CDR2 SYDVKM. Here the CDR3 DNA reads TGTGCCAGCAGTTTACTTGGCAGAACCTACGAGCAGTACTTC. Its protein product is CASSLLGRTYEQYF.

The J gene is TRBJ1-2, the V gene TRBV28; D possibly corresponds to TRBD1 (6 bases). This CDR3 contains 14 residues. Germline values: CDR1 MDHEN, CDR2 SYDVKM. V lost 2 bases and J lost 4, with 11 bases in between. CDR3 loop: CASSLTGYFYGYTF. CDR3 DNA: TGTGCCAGCAGTTTAACAGGGTATTTCTATGGCTACACCTTC.

This clone was detected a few times. A read error may produce the germline difference seen at one junction end. The rearrangement uses TRBV7-9 and TRBJ1-2; D is possibly TRBD1 (5 bases). This CDR3 region has 13 residues. The germline gives CDR1 SEHNR, CDR2 FQNEAQ (reference sequence). The chain's CDR3 is CSSSPKGNYGYTF. CDR3 DNA sequence: TGTTCCAGCAGCCCAAAGGGGAACTATGGCTACACCTTC.

This chain uses TRBV7-2 with TRBJ2-3; 9 nucleotides align to TRBD2. Unmatched junction bases numbered 15, after V lost 6 bases and J lost 2 bases. This CDR3 spans 18 amino acids. Per the germline V gene, CDR1 is SGHTA and CDR2 is FQGNSA. As DNA, the CDR3 is TGTGCCAGCAGAGCTCTCCGTGTACTAGCGGGCTCCACAGATACGCAGTATTTT. The encoded protein is CASRALRVLAGSTDTQYF.

This clone appeared once. This chain connects TRBV7-9 to TRBJ2-7; tentatively, D is TRBD1 (6 bases). Trimming removed 5 bases from V and 2 bases from J, with 28 bases in between. Germline V CDR1 and CDR2: SEHNR, FQNEAQ (reference sequence). There are 19 residues in the CDR3. This chain's CDR3 is CASSDPTQQGRQIPYEQYF. The CDR3 DNA is TGTGCCAGCAGCGATCCGACACAACAGGGCCGGCAAATTCCCTACGAGCAGTACTTC. The full variable domain, its missing parts supplied by reference TRBV7-9 and TRBJ2-7, is DTGVSQNPRHKITKRGQNVTFRCDPISEHNRLYWYRQTLGQGPEFLTYFQNEAQLEKSRLLSDRFSAERPKGSFSTLEIQRTEQGDSAMYLCASSDPTQQGRQIPYEQYFGPGTRLTVT.

The rearrangement joins TRBV4-3 to TRBJ1-2, with TRBD1 identical over 12 bases. The V gene's germline CDR1 is LGHNA and CDR2 YSLEER. This CDR3 is built from 15 residues. V shed 0 bases, J shed 7 bases, and the junction held 3 bases outside the gene matches. CDR3: CASSQDGTGGCGYTF. As DNA, the CDR3 is TGCGCCAGCAGCCAAGACGGGACAGGGGGCTGTGGCTACACCTTC.

This chain connects TRBV4-3 to TRBJ2-7; unclear D gene. Germline CDR1 LGHNA, CDR2 YSLEER. This CDR3 has 15 amino acids. V lost 0 bases, J lost 2 bases, and 11 bases lay in between. CDR3 sequence reads: CASSQEPQYTYEQYF. CDR3 nucleotides: TGCGCCAGCAGCCAAGAACCTCAATACACCTACGAGCAGTACTTC.

The V call is TRBV18, the J call TRBJ1-2; TRBD1 matches at 7 bases. Germline lookup yields CDR1 KGHSH and CDR2 LQKENI. The CDR3 totals 14 residues. Unmatched junction bases numbered 2, after V lost 0 bases and J lost 4 bases. The CDR3 bases are TGTGCCAGCTCACCACCCGACAGGGTCTATGGCTACACCTTC. It specifies CASSPPDRVYGYTF.

The chain is built from TRBV9 and TRBJ2-7; 9 bases map to TRBD1. The CDR3 has 15 residues. With V trimmed by 3 bases and J by 3 bases, 7 bases remained unmatched. Germline-derived CDR1 and CDR2 are SGDLS and YYNGEE. CDR3 bases: TGTGCCAGCAGCGAAGGGACAGGGATGTTCTACGAGCAGTACTTC. Protein: CASSEGTGMFYEQYF.